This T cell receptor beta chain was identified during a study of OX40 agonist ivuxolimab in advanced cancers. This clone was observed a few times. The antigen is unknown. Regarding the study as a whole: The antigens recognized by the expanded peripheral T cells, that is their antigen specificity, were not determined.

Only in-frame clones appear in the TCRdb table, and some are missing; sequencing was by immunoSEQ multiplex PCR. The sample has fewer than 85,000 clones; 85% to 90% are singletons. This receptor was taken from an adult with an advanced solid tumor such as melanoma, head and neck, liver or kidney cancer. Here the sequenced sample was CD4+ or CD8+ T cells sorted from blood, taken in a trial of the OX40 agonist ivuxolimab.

CDR3 nucleotides: TGTGCCTGGAGAAGTAGCCTCTTGGGCGACGAGCAGTACTTC. Translation: CAWRSSLLGDEQYF. The gene calls are TRBV30 and TRBJ2-7; D is unresolved. Germline-derived CDR1 and CDR2 are GTSNPN and SVGIG (reference sequence). The CDR3 loop spans 14 amino acids. The V and J ends lost 3 bases and 5 bases respectively, with 17 bases between them.